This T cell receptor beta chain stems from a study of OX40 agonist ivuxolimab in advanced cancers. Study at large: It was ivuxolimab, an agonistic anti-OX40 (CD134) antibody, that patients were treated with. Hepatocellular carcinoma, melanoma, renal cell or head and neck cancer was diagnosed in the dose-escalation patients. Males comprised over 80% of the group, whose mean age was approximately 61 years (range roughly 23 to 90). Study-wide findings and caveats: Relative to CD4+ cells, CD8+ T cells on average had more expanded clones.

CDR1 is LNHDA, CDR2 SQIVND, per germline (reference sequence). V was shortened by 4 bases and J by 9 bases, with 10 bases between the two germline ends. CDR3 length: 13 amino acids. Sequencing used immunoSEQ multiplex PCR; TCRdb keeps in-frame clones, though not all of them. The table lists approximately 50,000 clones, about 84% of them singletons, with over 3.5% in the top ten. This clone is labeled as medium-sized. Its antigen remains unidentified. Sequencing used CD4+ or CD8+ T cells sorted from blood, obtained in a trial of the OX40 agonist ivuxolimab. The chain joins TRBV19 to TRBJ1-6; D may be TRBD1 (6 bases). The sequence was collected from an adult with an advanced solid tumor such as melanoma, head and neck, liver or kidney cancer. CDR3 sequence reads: CASSTQGGSPLHF. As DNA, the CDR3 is TGTGCCAGTAGTACACAGGGAGGTTCACCCCTCCACTTT. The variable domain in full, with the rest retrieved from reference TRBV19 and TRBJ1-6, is DGGITQSPKYLFRKEGQNVTLSCEQNLNHDAMYWYRQDPGQGLRLIYYSQIVNDFQKGDIAEGYSVSREKKESFPLTVTSAQKNPTAFYLCASSTQGGSPLHFGNGTRLTVT.